The clone carrying this T cell receptor beta chain was observed many times. This specimen belongs to a study of early T cells in non-severe SARS-CoV-2 infection. Turning to the study itself: The sequenced material was bulk RNA from unsorted whole blood, and its chains were unpaired.

V lost 5 bases and J lost 5; bases outside the gene matches: 13. CDR1 and CDR2 from the germline V gene are SGHAT and FQNNGV. This CDR3 has 16 amino acids. Unique molecular identifiers were attached to individual cDNA molecules. TCRdb processed the 5' RACE reads anew with MiXCR; each CDR3 protein has one entry. The profile shows roughly 57,000 distinct CDR3 sequences, about an eighth of them singletons. The specimen was whole blood. This sequence originates from an adult who was a healthcare worker with PCR-confirmed SARS-CoV-2 infection or an uninfected control (not recorded which). V and J are TRBV11-2 and TRBJ2-7, with 9 positions matching TRBD1. In nucleotides, the CDR3 is TGTGCCAGCAGCCCTCTCCGTGGACAGGGGATACACGAGCAGTACTTC. This translates into CASSPLRGQGIHEQYF.